This TCR beta chain was captured in a study of shared clonotypes between healthy human individuals. Turning to this clone: What it recognizes is unknown.

Naive CD8 populations comprised CD45RO-negative cells positively selected for CCR7, excluding terminally differentiated effector memory CD45RA+ cells. CDR1 WSHSY and CDR2 SAAADI come from the germline V gene. V was clipped by 8 bases and J by 1 base, with 8 bases between them. CDR3 length: 12 amino acids. Some 30,000 T cell genomes, or about 190 ng DNA, went into the sorted-subset replicate PCRs. Authors' processing steps: Without quality scores, immunoSEQ junctional reads could not be filtered like full-length reads. The method was immunoSEQ multiplex PCR; TCRdb's version includes in-frame clones alone and lacks a portion of them. V and J calls and clone size are given by that table; D and trimming were obtained from the DNA. The repertoire has some 2.1 million clones, roughly 93% of them found once; the top ten carry about 1.6%. Study findings and constraints: Some naive CD4 clonotypes, roughly 4.8%, turned up in common across several donors.

This sequence originates from a man between 18 and 29 years old in good health. Some clones in this sample may be carry-over from other donors' samples. The sequencing sample was made of naive CD8+ T cells from PBMCs. The chain combines TRBV10-2 with TRBJ1-1; maybe TRBD1 (5 bases). CDR3 residues: CASGHPNTEAFF. The DNA for the CDR3 is TGCGCCAGCGGACACCCGAACACTGAAGCTTTCTTT.